This TCR beta chain was retrieved from a study of identical twins. Study results and limitations: Models underestimated out-of-frame TCR alpha sharing in monozygotic twins. The authors noted that invariant MAIT and iNKT cells could partly confound zero-insertion analyses.

This CDR3 is built from 15 residues. Germline-derived CDR1 and CDR2 are MDHEN and SYDVKM. The V and J ends lost 5 bases and 6 bases respectively, with 16 bases between them. This clonotype appeared a few times. The antigen is undetermined. A universal primer site was incorporated via template switching, and the cDNA contained unique molecular identifiers. MiXCR, applied by TCRdb to the 5' RACE reads, yields one record per CDR3 protein. The table lists 200,000 to 300,000 distinct CDR3 sequences, approximately 7.9% of them singletons. These data also formed part of another study, on yellow fever vaccine responses in identical twins.

The chain has TRBV28 and TRBJ1-4; perhaps TRBD1 as D (6 bases). The TCR comes from a woman aged 18-35 years in good health. Material: CD8+ T cells sorted from blood. The CDR3 here is CASSTLPEGDEKLFF. The CDR3 bases are TGTGCCAGCAGTACCCTCCCGGAGGGGGATGAAAAACTGTTTTTT. Full variable domain (remainder filled in from reference TRBV28 and TRBJ1-4): DVKVTQSSRYLVKRTGEKVFLECVQDMDHENMFWYRQDPGLGLRLIYFSYDVKMKEKGDIPEGYSVSREKKERFSLILESASTNQTSMYLCASSTLPEGDEKLFFGSGTQLSVL.